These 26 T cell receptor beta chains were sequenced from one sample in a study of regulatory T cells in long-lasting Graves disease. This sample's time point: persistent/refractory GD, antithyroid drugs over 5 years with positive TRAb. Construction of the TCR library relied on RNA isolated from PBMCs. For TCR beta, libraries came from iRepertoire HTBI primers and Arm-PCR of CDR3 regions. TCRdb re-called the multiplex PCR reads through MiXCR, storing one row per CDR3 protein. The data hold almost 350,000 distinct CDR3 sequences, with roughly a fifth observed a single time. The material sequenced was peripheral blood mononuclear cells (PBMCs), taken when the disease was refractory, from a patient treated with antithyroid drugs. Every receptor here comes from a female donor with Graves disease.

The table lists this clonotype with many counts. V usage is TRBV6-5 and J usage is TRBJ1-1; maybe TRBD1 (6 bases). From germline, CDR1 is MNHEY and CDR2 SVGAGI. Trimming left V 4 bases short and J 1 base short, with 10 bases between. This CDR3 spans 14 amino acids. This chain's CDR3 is CASSSTGSNTEAFF. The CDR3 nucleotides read TGTGCCAGCAGTTCCACAGGGTCGAACACTGAAGCTTTCTTT.

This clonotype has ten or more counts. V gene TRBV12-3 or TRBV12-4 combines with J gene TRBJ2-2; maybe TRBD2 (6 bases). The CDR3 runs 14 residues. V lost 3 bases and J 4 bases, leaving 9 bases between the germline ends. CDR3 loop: CASSLAGSTGELFF. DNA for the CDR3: TGTGCCAGCAGTTTGGCGGGGAGCACCGGGGAGCTGTTTTTT.

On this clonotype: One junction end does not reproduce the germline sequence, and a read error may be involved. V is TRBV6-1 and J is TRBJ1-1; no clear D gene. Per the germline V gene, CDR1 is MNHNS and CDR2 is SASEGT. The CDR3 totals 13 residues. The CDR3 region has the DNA TGTGCCGGCAGTAAACAGTCGAACACTGAAGCTTTCTTT. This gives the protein CAGSKQSNTEAFF.

CDR3 sequence reads: CATSDLGTAYGYTF. As DNA, the CDR3 is TGTGCCACCAGTGATCTCGGGACGGCCTATGGCTACACCTTC. V and J are TRBV24-1 and TRBJ1-2, with D perhaps matching TRBD1 (5 bases). From germline, CDR1 is KGHDR and CDR2 SFDVKD. With 3 bases removed from V and 4 bases from J, the gap between germline ends came to 11 bases. The CDR3 totals 14 residues.

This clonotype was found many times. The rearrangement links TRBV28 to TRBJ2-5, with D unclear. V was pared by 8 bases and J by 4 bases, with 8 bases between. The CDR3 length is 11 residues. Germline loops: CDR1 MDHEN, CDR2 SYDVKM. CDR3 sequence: CASELGETQYF. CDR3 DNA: TGTGCCAGCGAGTTAGGAGAGACCCAGTACTTC.

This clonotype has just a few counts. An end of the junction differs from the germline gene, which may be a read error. CDR3 sequence reads: CAGSQRQGTSEKLFF. DNA of the CDR3: TGTGCCGGCAGTCAACGACAGGGGACATCTGAAAAACTGTTTTTT. This chain links TRBV28 with TRBJ1-4; 8 nucleotides match TRBD1. The CDR3 sequence is 15 residues long. Germline V lookup: CDR1 MDHEN, CDR2 SYDVKM.

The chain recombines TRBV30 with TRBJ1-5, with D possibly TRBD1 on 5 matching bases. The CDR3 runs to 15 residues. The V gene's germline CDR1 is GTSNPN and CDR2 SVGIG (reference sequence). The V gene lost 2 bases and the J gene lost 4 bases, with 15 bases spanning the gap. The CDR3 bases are TGTGCCTGGAGTCCGGCAGGGTTTGGAAATCAGCCCCAGCATTTT. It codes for CAWSPAGFGNQPQHF.

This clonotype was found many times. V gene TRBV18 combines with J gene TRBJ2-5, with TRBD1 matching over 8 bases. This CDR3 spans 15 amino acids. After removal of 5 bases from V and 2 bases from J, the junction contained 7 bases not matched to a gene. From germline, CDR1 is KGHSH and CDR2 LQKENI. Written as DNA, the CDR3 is TGTGCCAGCTCATCAACAGGGGGACGGCAAGAGACCCAGTACTTC. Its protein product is CASSSTGGRQETQYF.

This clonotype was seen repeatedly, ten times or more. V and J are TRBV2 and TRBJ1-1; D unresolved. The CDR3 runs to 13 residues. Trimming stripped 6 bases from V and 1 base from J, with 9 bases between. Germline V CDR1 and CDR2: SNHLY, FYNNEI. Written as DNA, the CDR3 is TGTGCCAGCAGGAGGGTCCCGAACACTGAAGCTTTCTTT. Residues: CASRRVPNTEAFF. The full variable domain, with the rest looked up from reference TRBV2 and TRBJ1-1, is EPEVTQTPSHQVTQMGQEVILRCVPISNHLYFYWYRQILGQKVEFLVSFYNNEISEKSEIFDDQFSVERPDGSNFTLKIRSTKLEDSAMYFCASRRVPNTEAFFGQGTRLTVV.

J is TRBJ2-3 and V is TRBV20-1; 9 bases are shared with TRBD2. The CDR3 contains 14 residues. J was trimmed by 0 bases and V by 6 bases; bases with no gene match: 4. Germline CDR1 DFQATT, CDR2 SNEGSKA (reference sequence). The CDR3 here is CSAKREASTDTQYF. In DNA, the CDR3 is TGCAGTGCAAAGCGGGAGGCAAGCACAGATACGCAGTATTTT.

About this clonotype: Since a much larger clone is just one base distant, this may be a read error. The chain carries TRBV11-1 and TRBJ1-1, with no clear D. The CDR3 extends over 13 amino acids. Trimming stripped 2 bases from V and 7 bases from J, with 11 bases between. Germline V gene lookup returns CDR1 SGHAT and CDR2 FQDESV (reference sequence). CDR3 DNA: TGTGCCAGCAGCTTAAGGACTATTCATGAAGCTTTCTTT. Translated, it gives CASSLRTIHEAFF.

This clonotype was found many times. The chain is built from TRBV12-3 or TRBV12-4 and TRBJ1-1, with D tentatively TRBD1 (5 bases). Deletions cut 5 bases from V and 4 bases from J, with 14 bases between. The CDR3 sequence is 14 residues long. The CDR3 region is CASSQGPVGTEAFF. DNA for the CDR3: TGTGCCAGCAGTCAGGGCCCCGTCGGCACTGAAGCTTTCTTT.

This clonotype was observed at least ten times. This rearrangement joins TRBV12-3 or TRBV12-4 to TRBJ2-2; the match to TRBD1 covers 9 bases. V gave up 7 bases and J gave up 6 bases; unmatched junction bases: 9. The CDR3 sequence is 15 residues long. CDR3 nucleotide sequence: TGTGCCAGCAAACCGGGACAGGGAGTTCCCGGGGAGCTGTTTTTT. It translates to CASKPGQGVPGELFF.

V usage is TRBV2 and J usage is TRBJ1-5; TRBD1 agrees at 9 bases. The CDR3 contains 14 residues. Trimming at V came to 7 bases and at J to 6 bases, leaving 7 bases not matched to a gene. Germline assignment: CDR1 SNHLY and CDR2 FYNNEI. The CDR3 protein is CASTALDRGQPQHF. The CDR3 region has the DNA TGTGCCAGCACTGCCCTGGACAGGGGTCAGCCCCAGCATTTT. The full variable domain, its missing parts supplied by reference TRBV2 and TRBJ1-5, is EPEVTQTPSHQVTQMGQEVILRCVPISNHLYFYWYRQILGQKVEFLVSFYNNEISEKSEIFDDQFSVERPDGSNFTLKIRSTKLEDSAMYFCASTALDRGQPQHFGDGTRLSIL.

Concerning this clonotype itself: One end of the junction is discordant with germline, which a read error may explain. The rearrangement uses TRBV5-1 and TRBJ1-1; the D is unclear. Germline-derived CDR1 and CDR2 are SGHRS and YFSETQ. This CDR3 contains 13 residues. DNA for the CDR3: TGCGTCAGCAGCTTGGTTGGGGACACTGAAGCTTTCTTT. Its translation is CVSSLVGDTEAFF.

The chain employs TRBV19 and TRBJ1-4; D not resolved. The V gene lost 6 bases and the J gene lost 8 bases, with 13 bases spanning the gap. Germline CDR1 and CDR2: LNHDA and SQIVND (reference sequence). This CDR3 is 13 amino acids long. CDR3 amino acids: CASRGGWIEKLFF. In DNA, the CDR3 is TGTGCCAGTAGAGGCGGTTGGATAGAAAAACTGTTTTTT.

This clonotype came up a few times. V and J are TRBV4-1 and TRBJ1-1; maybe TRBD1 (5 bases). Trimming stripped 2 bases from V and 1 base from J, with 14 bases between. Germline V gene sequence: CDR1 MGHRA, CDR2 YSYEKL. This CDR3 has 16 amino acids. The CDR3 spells CASSQNRPGTNTEAFF. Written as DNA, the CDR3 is TGCGCCAGCAGCCAAAATCGACCAGGGACGAACACTGAAGCTTTCTTT.

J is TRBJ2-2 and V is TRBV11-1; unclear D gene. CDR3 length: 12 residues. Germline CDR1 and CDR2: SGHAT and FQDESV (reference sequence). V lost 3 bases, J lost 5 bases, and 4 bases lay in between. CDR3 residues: CASSLETGELFF. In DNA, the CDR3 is TGTGCCAGCAGCTTGGAAACCGGGGAGCTGTTTTTT.

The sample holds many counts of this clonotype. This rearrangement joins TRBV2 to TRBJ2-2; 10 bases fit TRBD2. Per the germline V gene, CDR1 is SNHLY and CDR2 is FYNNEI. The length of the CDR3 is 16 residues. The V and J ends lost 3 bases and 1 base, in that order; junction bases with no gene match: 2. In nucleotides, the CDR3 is TGTGCCAGCAGTGACCGGACTAGCGGGAACACCGGGGAGCTGTTTTTT. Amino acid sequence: CASSDRTSGNTGELFF.

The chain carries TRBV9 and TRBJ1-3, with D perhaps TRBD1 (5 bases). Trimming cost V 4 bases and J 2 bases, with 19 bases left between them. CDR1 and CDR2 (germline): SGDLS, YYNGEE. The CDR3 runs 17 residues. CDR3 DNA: TGTGCCAGCAGCCTCACGGGGGATCGCCGACCTGGAAACACCATATATTTT. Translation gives CASSLTGDRRPGNTIYF.

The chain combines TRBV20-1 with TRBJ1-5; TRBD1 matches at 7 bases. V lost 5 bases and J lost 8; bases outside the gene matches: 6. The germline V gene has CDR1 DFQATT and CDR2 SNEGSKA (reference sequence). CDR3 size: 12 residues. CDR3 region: CSAPRGNKPQHF. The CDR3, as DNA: TGCAGTGCTCCCAGGGGGAACAAGCCCCAGCATTTT.

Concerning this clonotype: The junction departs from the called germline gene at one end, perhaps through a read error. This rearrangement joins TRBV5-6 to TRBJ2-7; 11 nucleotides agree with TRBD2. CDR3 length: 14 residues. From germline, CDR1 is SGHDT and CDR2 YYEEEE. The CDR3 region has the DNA TGTGCCGGCAGGGATAGCGGGAGGGCCTACGAGCAGTACTTC. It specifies CAGRDSGRAYEQYF.

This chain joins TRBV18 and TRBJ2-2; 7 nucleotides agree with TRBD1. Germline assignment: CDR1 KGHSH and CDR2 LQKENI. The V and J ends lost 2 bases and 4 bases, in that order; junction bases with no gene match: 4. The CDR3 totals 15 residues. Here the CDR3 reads CASSPTDRATGELFF. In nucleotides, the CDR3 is TGTGCCAGCTCACCAACTGACAGGGCCACCGGGGAGCTGTTTTTT. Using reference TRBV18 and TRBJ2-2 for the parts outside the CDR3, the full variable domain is NAGVMQNPRHLVRRRGQEARLRCSPMKGHSHVYWYRQLPEEGLKFMVYLQKENIIDESGMPKERFSAEFPKEGPSILRIQQVVRGDSAAYFCASSPTDRATGELFFGEGSRLTVL.

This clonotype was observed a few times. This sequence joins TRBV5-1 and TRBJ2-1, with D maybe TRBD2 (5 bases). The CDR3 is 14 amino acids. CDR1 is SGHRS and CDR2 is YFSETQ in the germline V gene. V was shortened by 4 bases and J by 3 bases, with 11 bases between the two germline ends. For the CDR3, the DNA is TGCGCCAGCAGCACAACTAGTGTCTACAATGAGCAGTTCTTC. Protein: CASSTTSVYNEQFF.

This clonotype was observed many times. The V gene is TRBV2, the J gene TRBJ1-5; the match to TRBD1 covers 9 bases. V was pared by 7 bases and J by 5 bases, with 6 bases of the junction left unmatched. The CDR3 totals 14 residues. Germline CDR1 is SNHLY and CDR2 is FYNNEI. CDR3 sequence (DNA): TGTGCCAGCAACCTACAGGGGGCATATCAGCCCCAGCATTTT. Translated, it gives CASNLQGAYQPQHF.

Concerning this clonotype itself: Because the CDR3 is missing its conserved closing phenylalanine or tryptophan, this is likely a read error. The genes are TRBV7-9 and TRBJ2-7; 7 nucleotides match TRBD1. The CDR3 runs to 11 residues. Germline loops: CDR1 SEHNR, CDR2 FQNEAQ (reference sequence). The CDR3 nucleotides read TGTGTCGGCCACAGGGGCGACGAGCAGTACTCC. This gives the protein CVGHRGDEQYS.